Listed below are T cell receptor beta chains from one sample, sequenced in a study of blood T cell repertoires in COVID-19. Some clones are missing from TCRdb's copy, which holds only in-frame ones; the method was immunoSEQ multiplex PCR. The sample lists over 150,000 clones, 85% to 90% occurring once. Source material: PBMCs or T cells enriched from blood (not recorded which). The receptors derive from a man between 35 and 55 years old who had recovered from COVID-19. Each CDR3 is given with its conserved first and last residue. D genes are given only for firm matches. Clone size appears in some rows only: once, few, many, or a class for an expanded clone.

d_call j_call v_call clone_size cdr3_aa cdr3_nt
TRBD1 TRBJ2-7 TRBV29-1 . CSVDNLGRGTSYEQYF TGCAGCGTTGACAACTTGGGCAGGGGGACCTCCTACGAGCAGTACTTC
. TRBJ2-3 TRBV12-5 . CASAINGGPGTDTQYF TGTGCTAGTGCCATAAACGGGGGGCCCGGCACAGATACGCAGTATTTT
. TRBJ2-2 TRBV7-6 . CASSLVDPSNTGELFF TGTGCCAGCAGCTTAGTTGATCCTAGTAACACCGGGGAGCTGTTTTTT
TRBD1 TRBJ2-1 TRBV9 . CASSVSGQRKQFF TGTGCCAGCAGCGTATCGGGACAGAGGAAGCAGTTCTTC
. TRBJ1-6 TRBV11-3 . CASSSDFSPLHF TGTGCCAGCAGCTCAGACTTTTCACCCCTCCACTTT
. TRBJ1-1 TRBV12-3/TRBV12-4 . CASSLIQSTEAFF TGTGCCAGCAGTTTGATACAGTCGACTGAAGCTTTCTTT
. TRBJ2-7 TRBV5-1 . CASSLVWGESSYEQYF TGCGCCAGCAGCTTGGTATGGGGGGAAAGCTCCTACGAGCAGTACTTC
. TRBJ2-7 TRBV29-1 . CSVEGDTPYEQYF TGCAGCGTTGAAGGGGACACCCCCTACGAGCAGTACTTC
. TRBJ1-5 TRBV27 once CASATRLENQPQHF TGTGCCAGCGCGACTCGGCTGGAAAATCAGCCCCAGCATTTT
. TRBJ2-1 TRBV13 . CASSLEGVEQFF TGTGCCAGCAGCCTGGAGGGTGTTGAGCAGTTCTTC
. TRBJ2-2 TRBV15 . CATSGTRSTGELFF TGTGCCACCAGCGGTACTAGATCGACCGGGGAGCTGTTTTTT
. TRBJ2-2 TRBV28 . CASSPHSSTGELFF TGTGCCAGCAGTCCACATTCTAGCACCGGGGAGCTGTTTTTT
. TRBJ2-3 TRBV5-6 . CASTDGRVRTDTQYF TGTGCCAGCACCGATGGCAGGGTGCGCACAGATACGCAGTATTTT
TRBD1 TRBJ2-6 TRBV18 . CASSPLTGLIASGANVLTF TGTGCCAGCTCACCGCTGACAGGGCTTATAGCCTCTGGGGCCAACGTCCTGACTTTC
. TRBJ2-1 TRBV10-1 . CASSDGAGQSGEQFF TGCGCCAGCAGTGACGGGGCTGGACAGTCGGGTGAGCAGTTCTTC
TRBD1 TRBJ1-2 TRBV20-1 . CSASGDRDGYTF TGCAGTGCTAGTGGGGACAGGGACGGCTACACCTTC
. TRBJ2-2 TRBV28 . CASSLWRNTGELFF TGTGCCAGCAGTTTATGGCGGAACACCGGGGAGCTGTTTTTT
TRBD1 TRBJ1-1 TRBV2 . CASSPQGAFGTEAFF TGTGCCAGCAGTCCTCAGGGGGCTTTCGGCACTGAAGCTTTCTTT
. TRBJ2-2 TRBV5-5 . CASSLRAGRGNTGELFF TGTGCCAGCAGCTTGAGGGCAGGGCGGGGGAACACCGGGGAGCTGTTTTTT
TRBD1 TRBJ2-3 TRBV6-5 . CASSLTGALTDTQYF TGTGCCAGCAGTTTGACAGGGGCCCTCACAGATACGCAGTATTTT
. TRBJ2-1 TRBV12-5 . CASGASGSTYNEQFF TGTGCTAGTGGGGCCAGCGGGTCCACCTACAATGAGCAGTTCTTC
TRBD1 TRBJ2-5 TRBV5-1 . CASSRPTGGQETQYF TGCGCCAGCAGCCGTCCGACAGGGGGTCAAGAGACCCAGTACTTC
TRBD2 TRBJ2-3 TRBV6-4 . CASSDSGGADTQYF TGTGCCAGCAGTGACTCGGGGGGGGCAGATACGCAGTATTTT
TRBD2 TRBJ2-7 TRBV28 . CASSFASGEFEQYF TGTGCCAGCAGTTTCGCTAGCGGGGAATTCGAGCAGTACTTC
. TRBJ2-1 TRBV4-2 . CASSPLRRDYNEQFF TGTGCCAGCAGTCCCCTCAGGCGGGACTACAATGAGCAGTTCTTC
. TRBJ1-5 TRBV30 . CAWSPGSHQPQHF TGTGCCTGGAGTCCGGGATCTCATCAGCCCCAGCATTTT
. TRBJ1-3 TRBV27 . CASSQELGNTIYF TGTGCCAGCAGTCAAGAGCTAGGAAACACCATATATTTT
TRBD2 TRBJ2-3 TRBV9 once CASSVEASGADTQYF TGTGCCAGCAGCGTAGAGGCTAGCGGGGCTGATACGCAGTATTTT
TRBD1 TRBJ2-1 TRBV5-1 . CASSSSGGFEQFF TGCGCCAGCAGCTCCTCAGGGGGCTTTGAGCAGTTCTTC
. TRBJ1-4 TRBV4-1 . CASRQRQHQGEKLFF TGCGCCAGCAGACAAAGACAGCACCAGGGTGAAAAACTGTTTTTT
. TRBJ2-2 TRBV6-5 few CASSYSIAGELFF TGTGCCAGCAGTTACTCGATAGCTGGGGAGCTGTTTTTT
. TRBJ2-1 TRBV27 few CASSLEGGGEQFF TGTGCCAGCAGTTTGGAAGGGGGTGGTGAGCAGTTCTTC
. TRBJ1-6 TRBV27 . CASSPPANYNSPLHF TGTGCCAGCAGTCCACCCGCTAACTATAATTCACCCCTCCACTTT
TRBD1 TRBJ1-1 TRBV12-3/TRBV12-4 . CASSLQGAEAFF TGTGCCAGCAGTTTGCAGGGGGCTGAAGCTTTCTTT
. TRBJ1-6 TRBV28 few CASRGTVVGSPLHF TGTGCCAGTCGGGGGACTGTAGTGGGGTCACCCCTCCACTTT
. TRBJ2-2 TRBV5-6 . CASSQGSHGELFF TGTGCCAGCAGCCAGGGATCCCACGGGGAGCTGTTTTTT
TRBD1 TRBJ1-1 TRBV7-8 . CASSTDRDRGPYMNTEAFF TGTGCCAGCAGCACAGACCGGGACAGGGGGCCCTACATGAACACTGAAGCTTTCTTT
. TRBJ2-1 TRBV6-5 . CASSYPEGEQFF TGTGCCAGCAGTTACCCGGAGGGTGAGCAGTTCTTC
TRBD2 TRBJ2-2 TRBV5-1 . CASSLVGQGLGRTGELFF TGCGCCAGCAGCTTGGTAGGCCAGGGACTAGGAAGAACCGGGGAGCTGTTTTTT
. TRBJ2-6 TRBV28 . CASSQQGTGANVLTF TGTGCCAGCAGTCAACAGGGAACTGGGGCCAACGTCCTGACTTTC
. TRBJ2-3 TRBV6-1 . CASSEASRGPEDTQYF TGTGCCAGCAGTGAAGCCAGTAGGGGTCCGGAAGATACGCAGTATTTT
. TRBJ2-7 TRBV28 . CASSFGRGAYEQYF TGTGCCAGCAGTTTCGGCAGGGGAGCCTACGAGCAGTACTTC
TRBD2 TRBJ2-1 TRBV29-1 . CSVELAGEVDNEQFF TGCAGCGTTGAACTAGCGGGGGAGGTCGACAATGAGCAGTTCTTC
. TRBJ2-7 TRBV9 . CASSATRDIYYEQYF TGTGCCAGCAGCGCGACCCGGGACATCTACTACGAGCAGTACTTC
. TRBJ1-2 TRBV6-5 . CASRRNYGYTF TGTGCCAGCAGGCGTAACTATGGCTACACCTTC
. TRBJ1-5 TRBV6-1 . CASREGPNQPQHF TGTGCCAGCCGTGAAGGGCCCAATCAGCCCCAGCATTTT
. TRBJ1-4 TRBV5-1 . CASSLEPGPNEKLFF TGCGCCAGCAGCTTGGAGCCGGGTCCTAATGAAAAACTGTTTTTT
. TRBJ1-6 TRBV28 . CASSPGQLHNSPLHF TGTGCCAGCAGTCCCGGACAGCTCCATAATTCACCCCTCCACTTT
TRBD1 TRBJ1-2 TRBV27 . CASSDRGYGYTF TGTGCCAGCAGTGACAGGGGCTATGGCTACACCTTC
. TRBJ2-1 TRBV6-6 . CASSFSGTDYNEQFF TGTGCCAGCAGTTTCTCCGGGACTGATTACAATGAGCAGTTCTTC
TRBD1 TRBJ2-1 TRBV30 few CAWSTGTGNNEQFF TGTGCCTGGAGTACCGGGACAGGGAACAATGAGCAGTTCTTC
. TRBJ2-5 TRBV7-2 few CASSLAAGAGETQYF TGTGCCAGCAGCTTAGCAGCAGGGGCGGGAGAGACCCAGTACTTC
. TRBJ1-2 TRBV5-1 few CASRTPAGENGYTF TGCGCCAGCAGGACCCCGGCAGGGGAGAATGGCTACACCTTC
TRBD1 TRBJ1-1 TRBV28 . CASSLTGMNTEAFF TGTGCCAGCAGTCTGACAGGGATGAACACTGAAGCTTTCTTT
. TRBJ2-3 TRBV7-9 . CASQVAPSTDTQYF TGTGCCAGCCAAGTAGCTCCGAGCACAGATACGCAGTATTTT
. TRBJ1-3 TRBV11-3 . CASSLGSFSGNTIYF TGTGCCAGCAGCTTGGGCTCTTTCTCTGGAAACACCATATATTTT
TRBD1 TRBJ2-6 TRBV6-1 . CASSDWTGGSGANVLTF TGTGCCAGCAGTGACTGGACAGGGGGCTCTGGGGCCAACGTCCTGACTTTC
. TRBJ1-5 TRBV28 few CASSPPTGYQPQHF TGTGCCAGCAGTCCCCCGACAGGTTACCAGCCCCAGCATTTT
. TRBJ1-5 TRBV2 . CASGAGGSPYQPQHF TGTGCCAGCGGGGCTGGGGGGTCGCCCTATCAGCCCCAGCATTTT
. TRBJ1-1 TRBV28 . CASSLITSNTEAFF TGTGCCAGCAGCTTGATAACTTCGAACACTGAAGCTTTCTTT